The 2 T cell receptor beta chains reported below all come from one sample, sequenced in a study of radiotherapy plus CTLA-4 blockade in lung cancer. The repertoire was sequenced with immunoSEQ multiplex PCR; TCRdb's copy has only in-frame clones and lacks some. The table lists approximately 73,000 clones, around nine tenths of them singletons. The source material was peripheral blood, sampled from a patient treated with radiotherapy plus ipilimumab. These receptor sequences come from a human donor with non-small cell lung cancer that progressed on radiotherapy plus ipilimumab.

The rearrangement links TRBV29-1 to TRBJ2-5; tentatively, D is TRBD1 or TRBD2 (7 bases each). V was clipped by 4 bases and J by 4 bases, with 10 bases between them. Germline V gives CDR1 SQVTM, CDR2 ANQGSEA. The CDR3 totals 12 residues. For the CDR3, the DNA is TGCAGCGTTGTCAGGGGGGGAGAGACCCAGTACTTC. Protein sequence: CSVVRGGETQYF. Full variable domain (outside the CDR3, taken from reference TRBV29-1 and TRBJ2-5): SAVISQKPSRDICQRGTSLTIQCQVDSQVTMMFWYRQQPGQSLTLIATANQGSEATYESGFVIDKFPISRPNLTFSTLTVSNMSPEDSSIYLCSVVRGGETQYFGPGTRLLVL.

The chain employs TRBV7-2 and TRBJ2-5; D is unresolved. The CDR3 consists of 12 residues. V was clipped by 1 base and J by 5 bases, with 5 bases between them. Germline V gives CDR1 SGHTA, CDR2 FQGNSA. Written as DNA, the CDR3 is TGTGCCAGCAGCTTAGTTTCGGAGACCCAGTACTTC. Translating gives CASSLVSETQYF.